The rows below give T cell receptor beta chains drawn from one sample of a study of identical twins. TCRdb recomputed calls from the 5' RACE reads with MiXCR, one row per CDR3 protein. The table lists fewer than 500,000 distinct CDR3 sequences, approximately 24% of them singletons. Another study also made use of these data, one on T cells expressing NK-cell markers.

Sequenced sample: CD4+ T cells sorted from blood. The receptor set was obtained from a woman aged 18 to 35 in good health. Both conserved end residues are part of each CDR3. D genes are given only for firm matches. Size tells how often a clone was seen (once, few, many) or the class of an expanded clone, and some rows leave it out.

j_gene | d_gene | v_gene | abundance | CDR3aa | CDR3nt
TRBJ2-5 | TRBD2 | TRBV12-3/TRBV12-4 | few | CASSRFGTSGYQETQYF | TGTGCCAGCAGTCGATTTGGGACTAGCGGGTACCAAGAGACCCAGTACTTC
TRBJ2-3 | NA | TRBV5-1 | NA | CASTTIGAGTDTQYF | TGCGCCAGCACCACAATAGGGGCAGGCACAGATACGCAGTATTTT
TRBJ1-1 | TRBD1 | TRBV29-1 | NA | CSVMGQPNTEAFF | TGCAGCGTAATGGGACAGCCGAACACTGAAGCTTTCTTT
TRBJ2-3 | NA | TRBV20-1 | few | CSAKLYDTQYF | TGCAGTGCCAAGCTTTATGATACGCAGTATTTT
TRBJ2-7 | TRBD2 | TRBV14 | NA | CASSQGLAGDDEQYF | TGTGCCAGCAGCCAAGGACTAGCGGGGGACGACGAGCAGTACTTC
TRBJ2-1 | TRBD2 | TRBV6-2/TRBV6-3 | few | CASSYGTSQFF | TGTGCCAGCAGTTACGGGACTAGCCAGTTCTTC
TRBJ2-1 | TRBD2 | TRBV24-1 | few | CATRRTSGGMEQFF | TGTGCCACCAGGCGGACTAGCGGGGGTATGGAGCAGTTCTTC
TRBJ2-1 | NA | TRBV12-5 | few | CASGTRLVGLYNEQFF | TGTGCTAGTGGCACACGACTAGTCGGTCTCTACAATGAGCAGTTCTTC
TRBJ1-1 | NA | TRBV7-3 | NA | CASSLMGGGSTEAFF | TGTGCCAGCAGCTTAATGGGGGGCGGATCGACTGAAGCTTTCTTT
TRBJ2-7 | TRBD2 | TRBV5-1 | few | CASSFNGGTYEQYF | TGCGCCAGCAGTTTTAACGGGGGGACCTACGAGCAGTACTTC
TRBJ1-1 | NA | TRBV7-8 | few | CASSLQGGDTEAFF | TGTGCCAGCAGCTTACAGGGAGGGGACACTGAAGCTTTCTTT
TRBJ2-3 | TRBD2 | TRBV27 | NA | CASSPIQLAGTQYF | TGTGCCAGCAGTCCGATTCAACTAGCGGGTACGCAGTATTTT
TRBJ1-5 | NA | TRBV15 | many | CATSRDPGFNQPQHF | TGTGCCACCAGCAGAGATCCTGGGTTCAATCAGCCCCAGCATTTT
TRBJ1-2 | TRBD1 | TRBV5-1 | NA | CASSQAGGNGYTF | TGCGCCAGCAGCCAAGCAGGGGGGAATGGCTACACCTTC
TRBJ1-6 | TRBD1 | TRBV12-3/TRBV12-4 | few | CASSTTGDSPLHF | TGTGCCAGCAGTACAACAGGGGATTCACCCCTCCACTTT
TRBJ2-1 | NA | TRBV7-2 | NA | CASRGGRGYNEQFF | TGTGCCAGCAGGGGGGGGCGGGGGTACAATGAGCAGTTCTTC
TRBJ2-3 | TRBD1 | TRBV20-1 | few | CSARRGDRGRSDTQYF | TGCAGTGCTAGGAGGGGGGACAGGGGACGTTCAGATACGCAGTATTTT
TRBJ2-1 | TRBD1 | TRBV11-2 | NA | CASSPTGGGSYNEQFF | TGTGCCAGCAGCCCTACAGGGGGCGGGTCCTACAATGAGCAGTTCTTC
TRBJ2-3 | TRBD2 | TRBV5-1 | few | CASYPLTSGGTDTQYF | TGCGCCAGTTACCCCCTGACTAGCGGCGGCACAGATACGCAGTATTTT
TRBJ2-3 | NA | TRBV7-9 | NA | CASSPGPGTSTDTQYF | TGTGCCAGCAGCCCGGGCCCAGGGACTAGCACAGATACGCAGTATTTT
TRBJ1-2 | NA | TRBV24-1 | NA | CATSASPNYGYTF | TGTGCCACCAGTGCCAGCCCTAACTATGGCTACACCTTC
TRBJ2-3 | NA | TRBV3-1 | few | CASSQGREFTDTQYF | TGTGCCAGCAGCCAAGGACGGGAGTTCACAGATACGCAGTATTTT
TRBJ2-1 | TRBD2 | TRBV6-1 | few | CASSTGLGSYNEQFF | TGTGCCAGCAGTACGGGACTAGGCTCCTACAATGAGCAGTTCTTC
TRBJ2-3 | TRBD2 | TRBV25-1 | NA | CASSGAGVDTQYF | TGTGCCAGCAGTGGAGCGGGGGTGGATACGCAGTATTTT
TRBJ1-1 | NA | TRBV12-3/TRBV12-4 | many | CASLGPYTEAFF | TGTGCCAGCCTTGGACCGTACACTGAAGCTTTCTTT
TRBJ2-1 | TRBD2 | TRBV5-1 | NA | CASSAEVAGPYNEQFF | TGCGCCAGCAGCGCAGAGGTAGCGGGGCCGTACAATGAGCAGTTCTTC
TRBJ2-2 | NA | TRBV27 | few | CASSLSIVGTNTGELFF | TGTGCCAGCAGTTTATCGATCGTGGGGACGAACACCGGGGAGCTGTTTTTT
TRBJ2-1 | TRBD1 | TRBV18 | NA | CASSPPGQGPYNEQFF | TGTGCCAGCTCACCCCCGGGACAGGGCCCCTACAATGAGCAGTTCTTC
TRBJ2-5 | NA | TRBV9 | NA | CASSVAIGAAQYF | TGTGCCAGCAGCGTAGCGATTGGCGCGGCCCAGTACTTC
TRBJ2-1 | TRBD2 | TRBV5-1 | NA | CASSFGLAGANEQFF | TGCGCCAGCAGCTTTGGACTAGCGGGGGCCAATGAGCAGTTCTTC
TRBJ2-1 | TRBD2 | TRBV20-1 | NA | CSARDLSGKANEQFF | TGCAGTGCTAGAGATCTTAGCGGGAAGGCCAATGAGCAGTTCTTC
TRBJ2-1 | NA | TRBV5-1 | few | CASEDGSSYNEQFF | TGCGCCAGCGAGGACGGGAGCTCCTACAATGAGCAGTTCTTC
TRBJ2-3 | TRBD2 | TRBV6-5 | few | CASSSGRERTSTDTQYF | TGTGCCAGCAGTTCGGGGCGGGAGAGGACTAGCACAGATACGCAGTATTTT
TRBJ1-1 | NA | TRBV5-6 | NA | CASSRRGSEAEAFF | TGTGCCAGCAGCCGAAGAGGTAGTGAGGCTGAAGCTTTCTTT
TRBJ1-1 | NA | TRBV6-2/TRBV6-3 | NA | CASSSRLGRPVTEAFF | TGTGCCAGCAGTTCCCGACTGGGACGCCCGGTCACTGAAGCTTTCTTT
TRBJ2-7 | TRBD1 | TRBV5-1 | NA | CASSPGQGSEQYF | TGCGCCAGCAGCCCCGGACAGGGCAGCGAGCAGTACTTC
TRBJ2-5 | NA | TRBV28 | NA | CASSLGEKVTQYF | TGTGCCAGCAGTTTAGGTGAGAAGGTGACCCAGTACTTC
TRBJ1-1 | NA | TRBV3-1 | NA | CASSRRPITGTEAFF | TGTGCCAGCAGTCGGAGACCTATAACTGGCACTGAAGCTTTCTTT
TRBJ2-7 | NA | TRBV30 | NA | CAWTGSEHSYEQYF | TGTGCCTGGACGGGTAGCGAACACTCCTACGAGCAGTACTTC
TRBJ2-2 | TRBD2 | TRBV9 | NA | CASSVVGLAGTPNTGELFF | TGTGCCAGCAGCGTAGTCGGTCTAGCGGGTACACCGAACACCGGGGAGCTGTTTTTT
TRBJ2-1 | TRBD2 | TRBV9 | few | CASSIGLAGYNEQFF | TGTGCCAGCAGCATCGGACTAGCGGGCTACAATGAGCAGTTCTTC
TRBJ1-2 | NA | TRBV6-5 | few | CASSYSTANYGYTF | TGTGCCAGCAGTTACTCGACGGCTAACTATGGCTACACCTTC
TRBJ2-7 | TRBD2 | TRBV20-1 | NA | CSAASGGDYEQYF | TGCAGTGCAGCTAGCGGGGGAGACTACGAGCAGTACTTC
TRBJ1-1 | NA | TRBV7-2 | few | CASSRKGNTEAFF | TGTGCCAGCAGCCGGAAGGGTAACACTGAAGCTTTCTTT
TRBJ2-6 | NA | TRBV10-3 | few | CAVRGLTSLEGANVLTF | TGTGCCGTGCGCGGACTGACTTCTCTGGAGGGGGCCAACGTCCTGACTTTC
TRBJ2-7 | TRBD2 | TRBV5-1 | NA | CASSLITSGTYEQYF | TGCGCCAGCAGCTTGATTACTAGCGGGACCTACGAGCAGTACTTC
TRBJ2-3 | NA | TRBV6-1 | few | CASNQRDLGTDTQYF | TGTGCCAGCAACCAGAGGGATTTGGGCACAGATACGCAGTATTTT
TRBJ1-1 | NA | TRBV5-1 | NA | CASSLAVGAMNTEAFF | TGCGCCAGCAGCTTGGCCGTTGGCGCGATGAACACTGAAGCTTTCTTT
TRBJ1-3 | NA | TRBV4-1 | NA | CASSQDGGYGNTIYF | TGCGCCAGCAGCCAAGATGGAGGGTACGGAAACACCATATATTTT
TRBJ2-2 | NA | TRBV3-1 | NA | CASSQGTPGAGELFF | TGTGCCAGCAGCCAGGGGACTCCTGGGGCCGGGGAGCTGTTTTTT
TRBJ1-6 | NA | TRBV30 | many | CAWSGGPYNSPLHF | TGTGCCTGGAGTGGGGGCCCCTATAATTCACCCCTCCACTTT
TRBJ2-5 | NA | TRBV20-1 | NA | CSARRGGSQETQYF | TGCAGTGCTAGGAGGGGAGGTTCCCAGGAGACCCAGTACTTC
TRBJ1-1 | NA | TRBV9 | NA | CASSKSWGTEAFF | TGTGCCAGCAGCAAGTCCTGGGGGACTGAAGCTTTCTTT
TRBJ2-3 | NA | TRBV7-3 | NA | CASSLAGPTDTQYF | TGTGCCAGCAGCTTAGCGGGGCCCACAGATACGCAGTATTTT
TRBJ1-2 | NA | TRBV5-1 | NA | CASRYDRSGYTF | TGCGCCAGCAGATACGACAGGTCTGGCTACACCTTC
TRBJ2-3 | TRBD2 | TRBV2 | many | CASSELAVTDTQYF | TGTGCCAGCAGTGAACTAGCGGTAACAGATACGCAGTATTTT
TRBJ2-5 | NA | TRBV20-1 | once | CSARTLTRPKYQETQYF | TGCAGTGCTAGGACCCTTACGCGCCCTAAGTACCAAGAGACCCAGTACTTC
TRBJ1-1 | NA | TRBV12-5 | NA | CASGPGRGAGDTEAFF | TGTGCTAGTGGCCCGGGAAGGGGCGCTGGTGACACTGAAGCTTTCTTT
TRBJ2-3 | NA | TRBV15 | NA | CATTLRGRDGDTQYF | TGTGCCACCACCCTCCGGGGCAGGGACGGAGATACGCAGTATTTT